This entry lists 20 T cell receptor beta chains sequenced from one sample in a study of cytomegalovirus exposure and HLA in healthy donors. Primers included in the PCR were 60 Vbeta and 13 Jbeta primers. The repertoire was sequenced with immunoSEQ multiplex PCR; TCRdb's copy has only in-frame clones and lacks some. The data hold 80,000 or so clones, with roughly 80% observed a single time. Sequenced sample: PBMCs. The receptors shown here come from a woman aged 35 to 49 in good health and CMV-seronegative.

The chain uses TRBV29-1 and TRBJ1-2; 9 bases line up with TRBD1. The V gene's germline CDR1 is SQVTM and CDR2 ANQGSEA. CDR3 length: 13 residues. Trimming removed 4 bases from V and 2 bases from J; junction bases left unmatched: 2. The CDR3 bases are TGCAGCGTTGGGGACAGGGCAAACTATGGCTACACCTTC. Translated: CSVGDRANYGYTF. The whole variable domain, filled in from reference TRBV29-1 and TRBJ1-2, reads SAVISQKPSRDICQRGTSLTIQCQVDSQVTMMFWYRQQPGQSLTLIATANQGSEATYESGFVIDKFPISRPNLTFSTLTVSNMSPEDSSIYLCSVGDRANYGYTFGSGTRLTVV.

The gene calls are TRBV6-1 and TRBJ1-5; 7 bases map to TRBD1. Germline trimming cut 5 bases from V and 5 bases from J; bases unmatched to any gene: 3. There are 13 residues in the CDR3. Per the germline V gene, CDR1 is MNHNS and CDR2 is SASEGT. The CDR3 spells CASSNDRDQPQHF. CDR3 coding DNA: TGTGCCAGCAGTAACGACAGGGATCAGCCCCAGCATTTT.

This sequence joins TRBV30 and TRBJ1-6; no reliable D call. Trimming stripped 0 bases from V and 9 bases from J, with 9 bases between. The CDR3 length is 13 residues. Germline-derived CDR1 and CDR2 are GTSNPN and SVGIG (reference sequence). The CDR3 DNA reads as TGTGCCTGGAGTGTAGGTGCGGGTTCACCCCTCCACTTT. Encoded protein: CAWSVGAGSPLHF. The full variable domain, its missing parts supplied by reference TRBV30 and TRBJ1-6, is SQTIHQWPATLVQPVGSPLSLECTVEGTSNPNLYWYRQAAGRGLQLLFYSVGIGQISSEVPQNLSASRPQDRQFILSSKKLLLSDSGFYLCAWSVGAGSPLHFGNGTRLTVT.

This rearrangement joins TRBV28 to TRBJ2-1; 8 bases agree with TRBD2. With 9 bases clipped from V and 4 bases from J, the junction kept 5 bases outside the gene matches. The CDR3 contains 13 residues. Germline CDR1 is MDHEN and CDR2 is SYDVKM. CDR3: CASTSGTYNEQFF. For the CDR3, the DNA is TGTGCCAGTACTAGCGGTACATACAATGAGCAGTTCTTC.

The chain recombines TRBV5-1 with TRBJ2-2, with D unclear. CDR1 and CDR2 from the germline V gene are SGHRS and YFSETQ. V was trimmed by 0 bases and J by 4 bases, leaving 13 bases between them. The CDR3 covers 16 residues. CDR3 protein: CASSLVRPRGTGELFF. The DNA for the CDR3 is TGCGCCAGCAGCTTGGTCCGGCCGAGAGGCACCGGGGAGCTGTTTTTT.

This chain joins TRBV10-3 and TRBJ2-1; 7 bases map to TRBD1. The CDR3 length is 13 residues. The germline CDR1 and CDR2 sequences are ENHRY and SYGVKD. Germline trimming cut 6 bases from V and 4 bases from J; bases unmatched to any gene: 3. The CDR3 sequence is CAIRTGQYNEQFF. The CDR3 nucleotides are TGTGCCATCAGGACAGGGCAGTACAATGAGCAGTTCTTC.

Regarding this clone: In the same sample, other DNA sequences code for this CDR3. V usage is TRBV7-2 and J usage is TRBJ2-7, with 7 bases lining up with TRBD1. The J segment lost 2 bases and the V segment lost 4 bases, leaving 5 bases of the junction unmatched. Germline CDR1 SGHTA, CDR2 FQGNSA. The CDR3 sequence is 14 residues long. The CDR3 is CASSSNRGPYEQYF. The CDR3 DNA is TGTGCCAGCAGCTCCAACAGGGGCCCCTACGAGCAGTACTTC. Based on the CDR3 plus reference TRBV7-2 and TRBJ2-7, the full variable domain is GAGVSQSPSNKVTEKGKDVELRCDPISGHTALYWYRQSLGQGLEFLIYFQGNSAPDKSGLPSDRFSAERTGGSVSTLTIQRTQQEDSAVYLCASSSNRGPYEQYFGPGTRLTVT.

The chain has TRBV7-7 and TRBJ2-1, with TRBD1 matching over 8 bases. Looked up from germline, CDR1 is SSHAT and CDR2 is FNYEAQ (reference sequence). V shed 3 bases and J 5 bases; nucleotides not matched to a gene: 9. This CDR3 comprises 16 residues. Written as DNA, the CDR3 is TGTGCCAGCAGCTTTATCCAGGGGGCAAGGCACAATGAGCAGTTCTTC. Translating it yields CASSFIQGARHNEQFF.

The gene calls are TRBV29-1 and TRBJ2-1, with a tentative D call TRBD2 (6 bases). The CDR3 sequence is 12 residues long. Trimming took off 7 bases at V and 5 bases at J, with 12 bases between the two ends. The V gene's germline CDR1 is SQVTM and CDR2 ANQGSEA. The CDR3: CSAPRGNNEQFF. The CDR3 DNA is TGCAGCGCACCCCGGGGGAACAATGAGCAGTTCTTC.

The chain links TRBV2 to TRBJ2-5, with D possibly TRBD1 on 5 matching bases. With 5 bases removed from V and 0 bases from J, the gap between germline ends came to 10 bases. Germline V gene data show CDR1 as SNHLY and CDR2 as FYNNEI. There are 14 residues in the CDR3. The CDR3 coding sequence is TGTGCCAGCAGTCTACAGGAATACCAAGAGACCCAGTACTTC. Protein: CASSLQEYQETQYF.

The CDR3 region has the DNA TGTGCCAGTATCCCATCAGATACTGGGACAGGGGTTATGAGTGGCTACACCTTC. Residues: CASIPSDTGTGVMSGYTF. The chain recombines TRBV19 with TRBJ1-2, with TRBD1 identical over 10 bases. The CDR3 spans 18 residues. Trimming removed 7 bases from V and 7 bases from J; junction bases left unmatched: 21. CDR1 is LNHDA and CDR2 is SQIVND in the germline V gene (reference sequence).

The J gene is TRBJ1-5, the V gene TRBV5-8; the D is unclear. CDR3 length equals 12 residues. V lost 7 bases and J 3 bases, leaving 8 bases between the germline ends. CDR1 is SGHTS, CDR2 YDEGEE, per germline. The CDR3 loop is CASSDTNQPQHF. The DNA of the CDR3 is TGTGCCAGCTCCGACACCAATCAGCCCCAGCATTTT.

V gene TRBV25-1 combines with J gene TRBJ2-5, with 9 bases matching TRBD2. TRBJ2-7 explains the end of the DNA better; the J call may be wrong. From germline, CDR1 is MGHDK and CDR2 SYGVNS. The CDR3 covers 14 residues. The CDR3 nucleotides read TGTGCCAGCCAGGAGGCTAGCGGGAACTACGAGCAGTACTTC. This encodes CASQEASGNYEQYF.

The genes are TRBV28 and TRBJ2-7, with a weak D call TRBD2 (6 bases). This CDR3 spans 14 amino acids. CDR1 is MDHEN, CDR2 SYDVKM, per germline. V shed 10 bases and J shed 5 bases, with 21 bases lying between them. CDR3 in amino acids: CATQPPGVRNEQYF. For the CDR3, the DNA is TGTGCCACCCAACCCCCGGGGGTGAGGAACGAGCAGTACTTC.

This chain connects TRBV20-1 to TRBJ1-1; no firm D call. The CDR3 extends over 10 amino acids. V was trimmed by 3 bases and J by 5 bases, leaving 4 bases between them. Germline V gives CDR1 DFQATT, CDR2 SNEGSKA (reference sequence). The CDR3 reads CSARRTEAFF. CDR3 nucleotide sequence: TGCAGTGCTAGGCGAACTGAAGCTTTCTTT.

The chain is built from TRBV29-1 and TRBJ1-4; unclear D gene. CDR3 length equals 13 residues. Trimming left V 4 bases short and J 8 bases short, with 14 bases between. CDR1 is SQVTM, CDR2 ANQGSEA, per germline. CDR3 protein: CSVGLLREEKLFF. The CDR3 coding sequence is TGCAGCGTTGGCCTCCTTCGGGAGGAAAAACTGTTTTTT.

With respect to this clone: This sample includes further DNA sequences coding for the same CDR3. The chain couples TRBV9 to TRBJ2-7; 8 nucleotides align to TRBD2. This CDR3 contains 14 residues. The germline CDR1 and CDR2 sequences are SGDLS and YYNGEE. V lost 2 bases, J lost 1 base, and 2 bases stayed unmatched. In DNA form, the CDR3 reads TGTGCCAGCAGCGTCGGGGGGGATTCCTACGAGCAGTACTTC. Protein product: CASSVGGDSYEQYF. Complete variable domain (other parts from reference TRBV9 and TRBJ2-7): DSGVTQTPKHLITATGQRVTLRCSPRSGDLSVYWYQQSLDQGLQFLIQYYNGEERAKGNILERFSAQQFPDLHSELNLSSLELGDSALYFCASSVGGDSYEQYFGPGTRLTVT.

CDR3 coding DNA: TGTGCCAGTAGTACCGGGACTGTGACTCAGCCCCAGCATTTT. Translated: CASSTGTVTQPQHF. The J gene is TRBJ1-5, the V gene TRBV19; TRBD1 might be the D (5 bases). V gave up 4 bases and J gave up 6 bases, with 13 bases separating them. Germline CDR1 and CDR2: LNHDA and SQIVND (reference sequence). The CDR3 runs 14 residues.

The chain links TRBV11-1 to TRBJ2-7; TRBD2 matches at 8 bases. CDR3 length equals 15 residues. Trimming removed 1 base from V and 3 bases from J; junction bases left unmatched: 5. The germline V gene encodes CDR1 SGHAT and CDR2 FQDESV (reference sequence). The CDR3 nucleotides are TGTGCCAGCAGCTTAGGGCGGACTAGCAGCTACGAGCAGTACTTC. As protein: CASSLGRTSSYEQYF. The full variable domain, in which reference TRBV11-1 and TRBJ2-7 provide the parts outside the CDR3, is EAEVAQSPRYKITEKSQAVAFWCDPISGHATLYWYRQILGQGPELLVQFQDESVVDDSQLPKDRFSAERLKGVDSTLKIQPAELGDSAMYLCASSLGRTSSYEQYFGPGTRLTVT.

This clone was detected only a few times. The chain has TRBV7-9 and TRBJ2-5; D gene uncertain. The closer fit of TRBJ2-7 to the DNA end suggests the J call may be wrong. From germline, CDR1 is SEHNR and CDR2 FQNEAQ (reference sequence). CDR3 length equals 12 residues. CDR3: CASSLESYEQYF. The CDR3 DNA sequence: TGTGCCAGCAGCTTGGAGTCCTACGAGCAGTACTTC.